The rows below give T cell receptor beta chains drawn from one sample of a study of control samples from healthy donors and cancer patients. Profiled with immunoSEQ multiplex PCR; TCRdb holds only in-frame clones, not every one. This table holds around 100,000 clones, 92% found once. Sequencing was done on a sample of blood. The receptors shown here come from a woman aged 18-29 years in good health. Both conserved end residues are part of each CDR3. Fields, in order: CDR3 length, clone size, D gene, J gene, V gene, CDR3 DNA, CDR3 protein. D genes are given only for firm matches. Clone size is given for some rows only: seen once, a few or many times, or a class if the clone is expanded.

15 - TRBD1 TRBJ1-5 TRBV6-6 TGTGCCAGCAGAAAAGGACAGGCTAGCAATCAGCCCCAGCATTTT CASRKGQASNQPQHF
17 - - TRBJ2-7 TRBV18 TGTGCCAGCTCGCAATTCTCCGGGGACACCCAAGCCTACGAGCAGTACTTC CASSQFSGDTQAYEQYF
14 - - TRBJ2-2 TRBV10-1 TGCGCCAGCAGTGCGACCACCGGGACCGGGGAGCTGTTTTTT CASSATTGTGELFF
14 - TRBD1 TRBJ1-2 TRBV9 TGTGCCAGCAGCCCGGAAACAGGGGTTTATGGCTACACCTTC CASSPETGVYGYTF
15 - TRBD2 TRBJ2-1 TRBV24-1 TGTGCCACCAGTGATTTCGGCGGGAGGGCCAATGAGCAGTTCTTC CATSDFGGRANEQFF
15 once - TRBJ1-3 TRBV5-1 TGCGCCAGCAGCCCGCCGTCGGGGGGCCAAAACACCATATATTTT CASSPPSGGQNTIYF
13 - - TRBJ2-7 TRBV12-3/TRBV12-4 TGTGCCAGCAGTTTTGAGGGGTTCTACGAGCAGTACTTC CASSFEGFYEQYF
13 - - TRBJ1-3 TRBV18 TGTGCCAGCTCACCCGATTCTGGAAACACCATATATTTT CASSPDSGNTIYF
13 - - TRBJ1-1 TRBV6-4 TGTGCCAGCAGTTTCGAGCCGAACACTGAAGCTTTCTTT CASSFEPNTEAFF
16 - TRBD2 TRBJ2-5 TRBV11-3 TGTGCCAGCAGCCTAAATAGCGGGAGGGCCCAAGAGACCCAGTACTTC CASSLNSGRAQETQYF
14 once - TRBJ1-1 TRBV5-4 TGTGCCAGCAGCCCACCAATGGGGAACACTGAAGCTTTCTTT CASSPPMGNTEAFF
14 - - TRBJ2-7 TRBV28 TGTGCCAGCAGGGTAGTAGGGGATTCCTACGAGCAGTACTTC CASRVVGDSYEQYF
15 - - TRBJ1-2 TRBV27 TGTGCCAGCAGTTTATCGGCACCCCCTAACTATGGCTACACCTTC CASSLSAPPNYGYTF
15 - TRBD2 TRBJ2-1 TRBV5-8 TGTGCCAGCAGCACGGGACTAGCCTCCATCGGTGAGCAGTTCTTC CASSTGLASIGEQFF
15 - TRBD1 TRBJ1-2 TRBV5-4 TGTGCCAGCAGACCTGCCGGGACAGGGGCGAATGGCTACACCTTC CASRPAGTGANGYTF
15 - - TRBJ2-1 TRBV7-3 TGTGCCAGCAGCTCCCGTGGTGGCCTAGGGTTATTTTGGTTCTTC CASSSRGGLGLFWFF
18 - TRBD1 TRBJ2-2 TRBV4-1 TGCGCCAGCAGCCACGAACTACGCCGGACAGGGTATGCCGGGGAGCTGTTTTTT CASSHELRRTGYAGELFF
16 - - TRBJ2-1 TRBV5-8 TGTGCCAGCAGCTTGGGACAGGTGCCAACCTACAATGAGCAGTTCTTC CASSLGQVPTYNEQFF
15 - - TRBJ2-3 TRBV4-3 TGCGCCAGCAGCCAAGATTCCGGGAGCCCAGATACGCAGTATTTT CASSQDSGSPDTQYF
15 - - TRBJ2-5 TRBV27 TGTGCCAGCAGTTTATCCGGGGTATTTCAAGAGACCCAGTACTTC CASSLSGVFQETQYF
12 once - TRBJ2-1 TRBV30 TGTGCCTGGAGGGCCACGCGGAATGAGCAGTTCTTC CAWRATRNEQFF
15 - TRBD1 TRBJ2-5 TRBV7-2 TGTGCCAGCACCCCTGGGGGGACAGGAGGCCAGACCCAGTACTTC CASTPGGTGGQTQYF